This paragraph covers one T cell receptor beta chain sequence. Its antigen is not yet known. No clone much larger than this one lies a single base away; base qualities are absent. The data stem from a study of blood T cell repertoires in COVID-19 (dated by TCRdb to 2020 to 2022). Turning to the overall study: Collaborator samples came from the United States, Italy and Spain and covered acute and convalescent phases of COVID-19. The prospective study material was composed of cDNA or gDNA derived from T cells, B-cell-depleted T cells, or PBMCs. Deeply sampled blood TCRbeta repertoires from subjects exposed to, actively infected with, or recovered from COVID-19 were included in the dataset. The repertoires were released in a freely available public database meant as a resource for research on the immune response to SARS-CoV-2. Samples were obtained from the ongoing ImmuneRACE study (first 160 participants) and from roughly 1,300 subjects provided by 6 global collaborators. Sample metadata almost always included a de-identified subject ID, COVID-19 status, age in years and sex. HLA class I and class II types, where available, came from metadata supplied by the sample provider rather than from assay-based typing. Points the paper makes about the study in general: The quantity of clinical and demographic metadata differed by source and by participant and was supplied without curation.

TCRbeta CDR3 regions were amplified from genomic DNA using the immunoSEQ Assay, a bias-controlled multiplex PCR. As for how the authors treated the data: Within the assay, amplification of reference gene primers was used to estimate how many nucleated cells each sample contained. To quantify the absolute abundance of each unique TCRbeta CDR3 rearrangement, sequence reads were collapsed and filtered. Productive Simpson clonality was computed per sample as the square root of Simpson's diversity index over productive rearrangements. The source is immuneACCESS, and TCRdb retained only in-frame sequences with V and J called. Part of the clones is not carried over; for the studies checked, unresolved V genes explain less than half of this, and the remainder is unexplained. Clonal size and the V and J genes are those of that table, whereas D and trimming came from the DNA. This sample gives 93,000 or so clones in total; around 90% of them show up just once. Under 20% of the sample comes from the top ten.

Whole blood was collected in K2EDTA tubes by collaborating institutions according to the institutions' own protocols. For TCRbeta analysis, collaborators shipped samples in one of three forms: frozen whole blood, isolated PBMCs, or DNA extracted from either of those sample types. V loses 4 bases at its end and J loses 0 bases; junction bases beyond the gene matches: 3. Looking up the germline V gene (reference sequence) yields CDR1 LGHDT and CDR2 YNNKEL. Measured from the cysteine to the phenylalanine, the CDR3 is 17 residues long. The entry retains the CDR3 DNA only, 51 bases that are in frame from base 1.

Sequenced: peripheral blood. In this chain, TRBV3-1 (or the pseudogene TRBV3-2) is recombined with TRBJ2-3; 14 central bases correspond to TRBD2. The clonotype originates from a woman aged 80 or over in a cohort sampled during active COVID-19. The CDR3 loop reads CASSRTSGGTSTDTQYF. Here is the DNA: TGTGCCAGCAGCCGGACTAGCGGGGGGACTAGCACAGATACGCAGTATTTT.